This T cell receptor (beta chain) was found in a study of shared clonotypes between healthy human individuals. The study, taken as a whole, reports: Genetic and exposure-history diversity was limited by the small donor number. Among the subsets, naive ones generally showed larger estimated richness than memory ones. Between a handful of donors, naive CD4 clonotypes were shared at a level of about 5%.

Measured with immunoSEQ multiplex PCR; TCRdb has only the in-frame clones, and not every one. The top ten clones hold roughly 0.23% of a sample with roughly 810,000 clones, about 96% of them seen once. This clone appeared once. Its antigen is not known. The germline gives CDR1 LGHNA, CDR2 YSLEER. V was trimmed by 0 bases and J by 3 bases, leaving 20 bases between them. There are 19 residues in the CDR3. Naive CD8 cells, CD45RO-negative and positively selected for CCR7, excluded terminally differentiated effector memory CD45RA+ cells. Donors were healthy HIV-negative adults without recent acute infections or vaccinations.

The TCR sequence derives from a man aged 25 to 40 in good health. Specimen: naive CD8+ T cells sorted from blood. The chain uses TRBV4-3 and TRBJ2-2; no firm D call. The CDR3 loop reads CASSQDIRSGSFDTGELFF. DNA for the CDR3: TGCGCCAGCAGCCAAGATATCCGGAGTGGCTCCTTCGACACCGGGGAGCTGTTTTTT.